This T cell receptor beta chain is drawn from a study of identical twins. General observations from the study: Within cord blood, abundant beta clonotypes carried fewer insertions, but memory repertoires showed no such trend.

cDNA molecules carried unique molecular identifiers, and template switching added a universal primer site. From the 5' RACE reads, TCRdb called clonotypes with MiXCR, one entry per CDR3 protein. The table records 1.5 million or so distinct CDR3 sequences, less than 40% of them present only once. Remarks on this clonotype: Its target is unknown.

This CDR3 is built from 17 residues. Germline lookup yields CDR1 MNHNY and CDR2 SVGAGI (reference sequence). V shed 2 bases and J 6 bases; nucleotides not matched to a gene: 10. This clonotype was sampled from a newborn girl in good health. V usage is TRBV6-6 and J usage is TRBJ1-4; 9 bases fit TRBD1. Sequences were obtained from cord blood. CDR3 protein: CASSYLILTGGDEKLFF. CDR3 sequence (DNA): TGTGCCAGCAGTTACCTTATCTTAACAGGGGGCGATGAAAAACTGTTTTTT.